Each of the 20 T cell receptor beta chains below was sequenced from the same sample in a study of blood T cells in healthy people across ages. Together with a sample-barcoded 5' primer, a J-beta primer mix was included in a second PCR lasting about 7 to 11 cycles. Via MiXCR, TCRdb re-called the 5' RACE reads, giving one row per CDR3 protein. The repertoire has about 780,000 distinct CDR3 sequences, around 24% of them found once; the top ten carry less than 3.5%. The sample was also linked to a second study, of T cells of mothers and their children.

The sequenced sample consisted of blood. All receptors derive from a boy aged 10-17 years in good health.

A note on this clonotype: Without the conserved terminal phenylalanine or tryptophan, this CDR3 likely stems from a read error. The chain is built from TRBV3-1 and TRBJ2-1; 9 bases agree with TRBD2. V gave up 3 bases and J gave up 2 bases; unmatched junction bases: 5. Germline values: CDR1 LGHDT, CDR2 YNNKEL (reference sequence). CDR3 size: 16 residues. CDR3: CASSQVGTSPYNEQFS. CDR3 in DNA: TGTGCCAGCAGCCAGGTAGGGACTAGCCCCTACAATGAGCAGTTCTCC.

This clonotype was detected many times. CDR3: CSVAGTGGQETQYF. The CDR3 nucleotides are TGCAGCGTTGCAGGGACAGGGGGGCAAGAGACCCAGTACTTC. V usage is TRBV29-1 and J usage is TRBJ2-5, with 11 positions matching TRBD1. This CDR3 spans 14 amino acids. V lost 4 bases to trimming and J lost 2 bases; unmatched junction nucleotides: 3. Germline values: CDR1 SQVTM, CDR2 ANQGSEA.

The sample holds many counts of this clonotype. J is TRBJ2-1 and V is TRBV30; 7 bases are shared with TRBD1. The V gene's germline CDR1 is GTSNPN and CDR2 SVGIG (reference sequence). The J segment lost 9 bases and the V segment lost 2 bases, leaving 7 bases of the junction unmatched. This CDR3 comprises 13 residues. CDR3 amino acids: CAWSPFPGGEQFF. CDR3 in DNA: TGTGCCTGGAGTCCTTTCCCAGGGGGTGAGCAGTTCTTC.

This clonotype has only one observation. A much larger clone is a single base away; this may be a read error. The chain links TRBV7-2 to TRBJ1-2; 7 bases fit TRBD1. Germline lookup yields CDR1 SGHTA and CDR2 FQGNSA. This CDR3 is 13 amino acids long. V was pared by 5 bases and J by 3 bases, with 3 bases of the junction left unmatched. CDR3 residues: CASSHTGDYGYTF. The DNA of the CDR3 is TGTGCCAGCAGCCATACAGGGGACTATGGCTACACCTTC.

This chain connects TRBV12-3 or TRBV12-4 to TRBJ1-5; D uncertain. The CDR3 runs 13 residues. V dropped 1 base and J dropped 2 bases, with 3 bases sitting between them. CDR3 region: CASSLVRNQPQHF. The DNA of the CDR3 is TGTGCCAGCAGTTTAGTCCGCAATCAGCCCCAGCATTTT.

The V and J genes are TRBV12-3 or TRBV12-4 and TRBJ2-5; no clear D. This CDR3 comprises 12 residues. Trimming removed 6 bases from V and 7 bases from J, with 12 bases in between. CDR3 bases: TGTGCCAGCAGCCAGAATGGGGTGACCCAGTACTTC. Its protein is CASSQNGVTQYF.

The rearrangement uses TRBV3-1 and TRBJ2-3; D is unresolved. The CDR3 sequence is 16 residues long. Deletions cut 1 base from V and 1 base from J, with 12 bases between. Germline CDR1 reads LGHDT; CDR2 reads YNNKEL (reference sequence). Written as DNA, the CDR3 is TGTGCCAGCAGCCAAGCCGTCCTTACCCGCACAGATACGCAGTATTTT. This codes for CASSQAVLTRTDTQYF.

The gene calls are TRBV10-2 and TRBJ1-1, with 8 bases aligning to TRBD1. Unmatched junction bases numbered 3, after V lost 0 bases and J lost 0 bases. This CDR3 region has 16 residues. Germline V CDR1 and CDR2: WSHSY, SAAADI. The CDR3, as DNA: TGCGCCAGCAGTGAGTCTGAGACAGGGGTGAACACTGAAGCTTTCTTT. Encoded protein: CASSESETGVNTEAFF.

This clonotype occurred a few times. The rearrangement links TRBV20-1 to TRBJ1-4; D is unresolved. V was trimmed by 1 base and J by 4 bases, leaving 10 bases between them. This CDR3 has 14 amino acids. The germline V gene has CDR1 DFQATT and CDR2 SNEGSKA (reference sequence). The CDR3 coding sequence is TGCAGTGCTAGAGTAATTCGGGATAATGAAAAACTGTTTTTT. Protein product: CSARVIRDNEKLFF.

The chain carries TRBV3-1 and TRBJ1-2; possibly TRBD1 for D (5 bases). This CDR3 is built from 15 residues. Per germline, CDR1 LGHDT and CDR2 YNNKEL (reference sequence). Between the trimmed V and J ends, which lost 0 bases and 8 bases, there was a span of 16 bases. CDR3 nucleotide sequence: TGTGCCAGCAGCCAAGATGGAGATCCCGGGGGAGGCTACACCTTC. This codes for CASSQDGDPGGGYTF.

CDR3 residues: CASSLAPHEQFF. Here the CDR3 DNA reads TGTGCCAGCAGCTTAGCGCCCCATGAGCAGTTCTTC. The chain recombines TRBV7-9 with TRBJ2-1; no clear D gene. The germline gives CDR1 SEHNR, CDR2 FQNEAQ (reference sequence). The CDR3 sequence is 12 residues long. V shed 0 bases and J shed 8 bases, with 5 bases lying between them.

A few counts support this clonotype. The rearrangement joins TRBV7-9 to TRBJ1-4, with D perhaps TRBD1 (5 bases). CDR1 is SEHNR, CDR2 FQNEAQ, per germline (reference sequence). This CDR3 comprises 15 residues. Trimming left V 5 bases short and J 0 bases short, with 10 bases between. The CDR3 sequence is CASSLKTATNEKLFF. The CDR3 DNA follows: TGTGCCAGCAGCCTAAAGACAGCAACTAATGAAAAACTGTTTTTT.

This clonotype occurred a few times. The junction and the germline gene differ at one end; a read error may be behind it. The DNA for the CDR3 is TGCGCCAGCAGCTTGGTAGAGGGAGGTACTAATGAAGAACTGTTTTTT. It specifies CASSLVEGGTNEELFF. The chain is built from TRBV5-1 and TRBJ1-4; D is unclear. The CDR3 length is 16 residues. CDR1 is SGHRS, CDR2 YFSETQ, per germline.

The CDR3 loop reads CASSFLPGGVYGYTF. CDR3 DNA sequence: TGTGCCAGCAGCTTCCTCCCAGGGGGCGTCTATGGCTACACCTTC. The genes are TRBV5-5 and TRBJ1-2, with 8 bases lining up with TRBD1. Germline V gives CDR1 SGHKS, CDR2 YYEKEE (reference sequence). Trimming removed 2 bases from V and 4 bases from J; junction bases left unmatched: 7. This CDR3 has 15 amino acids.

This clonotype was counted between two and nine times. The V and J genes are TRBV6-5 and TRBJ2-1; D remains unclear. The CDR3 length is 13 residues. V gave up 0 bases and J gave up 5 bases, with 5 bases separating them. The germline V gene encodes CDR1 MNHEY and CDR2 SVGAGI. The CDR3 loop is CASSYSKNNEQFF. The DNA of the CDR3 is TGTGCCAGCAGTTACTCGAAAAACAATGAGCAGTTCTTC.

The chain combines TRBV5-1 with TRBJ2-3, with 15 bases that match TRBD2. This CDR3 is built from 16 residues. Germline CDR1 and CDR2: SGHRS and YFSETQ. Trimming took 7 bases from V and 6 from J; bases not matched to a gene: 9. The CDR3 region is CASSRTSGGAYDTQYF. The CDR3 DNA reads as TGCGCCAGCTCCCGGACTAGCGGGGGGGCCTACGATACGCAGTATTTT.

The chain combines TRBV3-1 with TRBJ2-1; 11 bases match TRBD2. Gene TRBJ2-7 matches the end of the DNA better, so the J call may be wrong. In germline, CDR1 is LGHDT, CDR2 YNNKEL (reference sequence). This CDR3 comprises 19 residues. CDR3 region: CASSQETSGASSSYNEQYF. CDR3 bases: TGTGCCAGCAGCCAAGAGACTAGCGGGGCATCTAGCTCCTACAATGAGCAGTACTTC.

This chain links TRBV29-1 with TRBJ2-4; tentatively, D is TRBD2 (6 bases). V was trimmed by 7 bases and J by 8 bases, leaving 21 bases between them. Germline V gene sequence: CDR1 SQVTM, CDR2 ANQGSEA. The CDR3 is made up of 14 amino acids. The CDR3 nucleotides are TGCAGCGCCGAGGGAGGCCGGGACGGTGACATTCAGTACTTC. Translation gives CSAEGGRDGDIQYF.

This clonotype has only a few counts. The chain carries TRBV28 and TRBJ1-1, with 9 bases that match TRBD1. Germline CDR1 MDHEN, CDR2 SYDVKM. V shed 6 bases and J 5 bases; nucleotides not matched to a gene: 4. The CDR3 runs to 13 residues. The CDR3 DNA sequence: TGTGCCAGCAGACGGGACAGGGTAACTGAAGCTTTCTTT. Translation: CASRRDRVTEAFF.

This chain connects TRBV12-3 or TRBV12-4 to TRBJ2-2; D not certain. Trimming pared 5 bases from V and 5 bases from J, leaving 18 bases between. CDR3 length equals 16 residues. CDR3 loop: CASSRPGEGRTGELFF. The CDR3 nucleotides are TGTGCCAGCAGTCGTCCTGGGGAAGGGCGGACCGGGGAGCTGTTTTTT.